The sequence of this T cell receptor (beta chain) was determined in a study of blood T cell repertoires in COVID-19. V was pared by 3 bases and J by 5 bases, with 13 bases between. Germline lookup yields CDR1 LGHNT and CDR2 FRNRAP. There are 14 residues in the CDR3. This clone was counted only a few times. Study processing details: It was from reference gene primer amplification that nucleated cell counts were estimated. The repertoire was sequenced with immunoSEQ multiplex PCR; TCRdb's copy has only in-frame clones and lacks some. The DNA was the basis for D and trimming; V, J and clone size are from that table. The sample consists of hundreds of thousands of clones, around 87% of them appearing once.

Sequenced sample: PBMCs or T cells enriched from blood (not recorded which). This chain links TRBV12-5 with TRBJ2-5; D may be TRBD2 (6 bases). This sequence originates from a woman between 18 and 29 years old with acute COVID-19. The CDR3 region has the DNA TGTGCTAGTGGTTTAGGCGGGATAGGGGAGACCCAGTACTTC. Translation: CASGLGGIGETQYF.